The 19 T cell receptor beta chains below were found in one sample sequenced in a study of PD-1 blockade in mismatch repair-deficient tumors. This table comes from immunoSEQ multiplex PCR, and its TCRdb copy is limited to in-frame clones, with some not included. The sample holds tens of thousands of clones, about 85% seen once. The sequences come from peripheral blood, collected 12 weeks after starting pembrolizumab. Receptor source: an adult with mismatch repair-deficient cancer.

The chain joins TRBV7-6 to TRBJ2-5; D remains ambiguous. Germline-derived CDR1 and CDR2 are SGHVS and FNYEAQ. The CDR3 covers 13 residues. V dropped 1 base and J dropped 7 bases, with 10 bases sitting between them. CDR3 DNA sequence: TGTGCCAGCAGCTTAGGGGGATTGTTGACCCAGTACTTC. This codes for CASSLGGLLTQYF.

The chain employs TRBV9 and TRBJ2-4; 10 bases agree with TRBD2. The CDR3 loop spans 15 amino acids. Germline trimming cut 0 bases from V and 6 bases from J; bases unmatched to any gene: 3. CDR1 is SGDLS and CDR2 is YYNGEE in the germline V gene. The CDR3 sequence: CASSVGRTSGNIQYF. CDR3 DNA sequence: TGTGCCAGCAGCGTAGGGAGGACTAGCGGAAACATTCAGTACTTC.

The V call is TRBV5-4, the J call TRBJ2-7, with 7 bases matching TRBD1. The CDR3 loop spans 13 amino acids. The ends lost 3 bases at V and 2 bases at J; junction bases unmatched: 2. Germline V gives CDR1 SGHNT, CDR2 YYREEE (reference sequence). The CDR3 region is CASSSQGTYEQYF. The CDR3 DNA sequence: TGTGCCAGCAGCTCACAGGGGACCTACGAGCAGTACTTC.

The chain joins TRBV6-6 to TRBJ2-7, with 8 bases identical to TRBD2. CDR1 is MNHNY, CDR2 SVGAGI, per germline (reference sequence). The CDR3 sequence is 14 residues long. V gave up 4 bases and J gave up 4 bases; unmatched junction bases: 6. For the CDR3, the DNA is TGTGCCAGCAGTTCCGCGGGACTAGAGTACGAGCAGTACTTC. Protein product: CASSSAGLEYEQYF.

In its sample, this clone was seen a few times. The chain links TRBV25-1 to TRBJ1-1; 7 bases match TRBD1. V lost 3 bases and J lost 7; bases outside the gene matches: 8. The CDR3 is 14 amino acids. CDR1 MGHDK and CDR2 SYGVNS come from the germline V gene. For the CDR3, the DNA is TGTGCCAGCAGTGACATACAGGGGCCAGGTGAAGCTTTCTTT. Translation: CASSDIQGPGEAFF.

The table lists this clone with a count of one. The V and J genes are TRBV29-1 and TRBJ2-3; D perhaps matches TRBD2 (5 bases). The CDR3 has 13 residues. The V and J ends lost 5 bases and 1 base respectively, with 10 bases between them. CDR1 SQVTM and CDR2 ANQGSEA come from the germline V gene. The CDR3 DNA is TGCAGCGTTTGGCTAGCAGGCACAGATACGCAGTATTTT. It yields the protein CSVWLAGTDTQYF.

The rearrangement links TRBV29-1 to TRBJ1-2, with D possibly TRBD1 on 5 matching bases. The CDR3 runs 14 residues. Germline CDR1 is SQVTM and CDR2 is ANQGSEA. V lost 0 bases, J lost 4 bases, and 12 bases lay in between. CDR3 bases: TGCAGCGTTGAAGATCTTGTCGGGGGCTATGGCTACACCTTC. This sequence encodes CSVEDLVGGYGYTF.

This clone was seen a handful of times. The chain is built from TRBV23-1 and TRBJ1-3; 7 nucleotides align to TRBD1. TRBV23-1 is sorted into the ORF group, with uncertain function. The J segment lost 3 bases and the V segment lost 2 bases, leaving 10 bases of the junction unmatched. The CDR3 runs to 17 residues. The CDR3 loop reads CASSQRLTGCNGNTIYF. The CDR3 DNA sequence: TGCGCCAGCAGTCAACGCCTGACAGGGTGTAATGGAAACACCATATATTTT.

Notes on this clone: One end of the junction does not line up with germline, which may come from a read error. Other DNA sequences in the same sample also yield this CDR3. DNA of the CDR3: TGTGCTAGCAGTGTCACAGGGCTCCAAGAGACCCAGTACTTC. Its protein is CASSVTGLQETQYF. J is TRBJ2-5 and V is TRBV7-7, with D maybe TRBD1 (6 bases). This CDR3 is 14 amino acids long. Germline V gene data show CDR1 as SSHAT and CDR2 as FNYEAQ (reference sequence).

The V gene is TRBV5-6, the J gene TRBJ2-2; D is uncertain. The germline V and J ends were trimmed by 1 base and 5 bases, with 12 bases remaining between them. The CDR3 length is 15 residues. Germline V gene lookup returns CDR1 SGHDT and CDR2 YYEEEE. CDR3 loop: CASSLRTRVTGELFF. In nucleotides, the CDR3 is TGTGCCAGCAGCTTGCGTACAAGGGTAACCGGGGAGCTGTTTTTT.

This chain links TRBV20-1 with TRBJ1-2; D is unclear. Trimming took off 1 base at V and 6 bases at J, with 6 bases between the two ends. The CDR3 loop spans 11 amino acids. Germline CDR1 and CDR2: DFQATT and SNEGSKA (reference sequence). CDR3 protein: CSARGDNGYTF. The DNA of the CDR3 is TGCAGTGCTAGAGGGGATAATGGCTACACCTTC.

This chain connects TRBV29-1 to TRBJ1-1; D remains ambiguous. This CDR3 is built from 12 residues. The V gene's germline CDR1 is SQVTM and CDR2 ANQGSEA. The V gene lost 0 bases and the J gene lost 7 bases, with 9 bases spanning the gap. DNA for the CDR3: TGCAGCGTTGAAGACGAAGGGAATGAAGCTTTCTTT. Its translation: CSVEDEGNEAFF.

DNA for the CDR3: TGCGCCAGCAGCAACAACGGGGACTTTCTTAGCACAGATACGCAGTATTTT. Protein product: CASSNNGDFLSTDTQYF. The rearrangement links TRBV5-1 to TRBJ2-3; a weak D match, TRBD2 (6 bases). V lost 4 bases, J lost 0 bases, and 18 bases lay in between. There are 17 residues in the CDR3. Looked up from germline, CDR1 is SGHRS and CDR2 is YFSETQ.

This rearrangement joins TRBV7-2 to TRBJ1-5, with unresolved D. The germline V gene encodes CDR1 SGHTA and CDR2 FQGNSA. Trimming cost V 5 bases and J 7 bases, with 9 bases left between them. The CDR3 covers 12 residues. The CDR3 sequence is CASSDPTQPQHF. The DNA for the CDR3 is TGTGCCAGCAGCGACCCCACCCAGCCCCAGCATTTT.

Only a few counts were recorded for this clone. The V call is TRBV7-8, the J call TRBJ1-5; 8 nucleotides line up with TRBD1. V lost 8 bases, J lost 2 bases, and 5 bases stayed unmatched. The CDR3 has 14 amino acids. Germline V gene data show CDR1 as SGHVS and CDR2 as FQNEAQ. This chain's CDR3 is CASADREGNQPQHF. The CDR3 nucleotides are TGTGCCAGCGCGGACAGGGAAGGCAATCAGCCCCAGCATTTT.

CDR3 sequence: CASSYARLLNTEAFF. The CDR3 DNA reads TGTGCCAGCAGTTACGCACGGCTACTGAACACTGAAGCTTTCTTT. The chain uses TRBV6-5 and TRBJ1-1; no firm D call. There are 15 residues in the CDR3. The germline V gene has CDR1 MNHEY and CDR2 SVGAGI. Trimming removed 2 bases from V and 0 bases from J, with 10 bases in between.

This clone was counted only a few times. The gene calls are TRBV5-6 and TRBJ2-7, with 10 bases identical to TRBD1. Germline V gene data show CDR1 as SGHDT and CDR2 as YYEEEE. Unmatched junction bases numbered 0, after V lost 3 bases and J lost 3 bases. CDR3 length equals 13 residues. CDR3 region: CASSWTGGYEQYF. CDR3 in DNA: TGTGCCAGCAGCTGGACAGGGGGCTACGAGCAGTACTTC.

The rearrangement uses TRBV5-4 and TRBJ2-3, with a weak D call TRBD2 (5 bases). The CDR3 contains 15 residues. Germline CDR1 and CDR2: SGHNT and YYREEE (reference sequence). Between the trimmed V and J ends, which lost 1 base and 7 bases, there was a span of 16 bases. CDR3 DNA: TGTGCCAGCAGCTTGACCGCACGGGATACAAATACGCAGTATTTT. Translating gives CASSLTARDTNTQYF.

The chain employs TRBV5-6 and TRBJ2-3; tentative D call: TRBD2 (6 bases). CDR1 and CDR2 (germline): SGHDT, YYEEEE. The ends were cut back, 4 bases at V and 4 bases at J, with 19 bases in the middle. CDR3 length: 16 residues. The CDR3 sequence: CASSGKGFGSADTQYF. The CDR3 nucleotides are TGTGCCAGCAGCGGTAAAGGATTCGGGAGCGCAGATACGCAGTATTTT.